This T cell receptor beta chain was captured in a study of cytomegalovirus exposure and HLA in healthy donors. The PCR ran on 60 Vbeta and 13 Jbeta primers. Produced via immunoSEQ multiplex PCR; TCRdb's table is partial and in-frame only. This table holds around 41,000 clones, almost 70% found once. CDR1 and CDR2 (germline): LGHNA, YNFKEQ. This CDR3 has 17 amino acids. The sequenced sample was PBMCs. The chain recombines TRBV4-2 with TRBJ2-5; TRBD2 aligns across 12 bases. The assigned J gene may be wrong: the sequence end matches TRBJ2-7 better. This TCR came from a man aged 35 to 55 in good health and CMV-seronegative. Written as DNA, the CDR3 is TGTGCCAGCAGCCAAGAACTAGCGGGGGGTAGCTCCTACGAGCAGTACTTC. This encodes CASSQELAGGSSYEQYF.